These T cell receptor beta chains were read from a single sample in a study of T cells expressing NK-cell markers. TCRdb reprocessed the 5' RACE reads and keeps a single row for each CDR3 protein, giving no DNA. The sample has about 380,000 distinct CDR3 sequences, and its top ten clones hold around 5.2%. Material for sequencing was blood T cells: a sorted CD56 or NKG2C T cell subset, CD4+ or CD8+ T cells, or bulk PBMC T cells (not recorded which). The receptors originated from a man aged 18-70 years in good health. CDR3s include the opening cysteine and the closing phenylalanine or tryptophan.

TRBJ2-1	TRBV5-1	CASSLRLAGGSSSYNEQFF
TRBJ2-5	TRBV9	CASSVSGTSGGETQYF
TRBJ2-5	TRBV13	CASSLRTETQYF
TRBJ2-2	TRBV24-1	CATARSGELFF
TRBJ2-3	TRBV20-1	CSAPRTSGGDLNTQYF
TRBJ2-4	TRBV29-1	CSVTDSKLAKNIQYF
TRBJ2-3	TRBV20-1	CSARPVGLAATDTQYF
TRBJ2-2	TRBV23-1	CASSQPEGTGELFF
TRBJ2-5	TRBV6-1	CASSEVVGGSQETQYF
TRBJ2-1	TRBV13	CASSGRAQGFSYNEQFF
TRBJ2-3	TRBV30	CAWMGGLADTQYF
TRBJ2-6	TRBV25-1	CASSSRTGGESGANVLTF
TRBJ1-1	TRBV21-1	CASSPRGGRDTEAFF
TRBJ2-7	TRBV23-1	CASRQGPGTGSYEQYF
TRBJ1-3	TRBV6-1	CASSDRASSGNTIYF
TRBJ1-4	TRBV20-1	CSARDHMDRLFF
TRBJ1-1	TRBV5-1	CASSLFGSFGEAFF
TRBJ1-5	TRBV6-1	CATREGGYQPQHF
TRBJ1-1	TRBV28	CASSPPQGLNTEAFF
TRBJ2-5	TRBV3-1	CASSQDHPRPGQETQYF
TRBJ2-5	TRBV20-1	CSALPHLRGAETQYF
TRBJ2-3	TRBV6-5	CASSLGGGADTQYF
TRBJ2-5	TRBV7-2	CASSRGGGIEETQYF
TRBJ2-2	TRBV9	CASSRTRTSGPIGGELFF
TRBJ2-1	TRBV9	CASSVFSRAANNEQFF
TRBJ2-7	TRBV11-2	CASSFKAGTEGEQYF
TRBJ1-1	TRBV30	CAWSRETLEAFF
TRBJ2-7	TRBV20-1	CSASASAYEQYF
TRBJ1-6	TRBV7-3	CASSPTPVNSPLHF
TRBJ2-2	TRBV7-7	CASSQSGLAGTGELFF
TRBJ2-3	TRBV5-1	CASRGRTSPGDTQYF
TRBJ2-7	TRBV19	CASSSIGAAKDYEQYF
TRBJ2-5	TRBV5-1	CASKPGPSQETQYF
TRBJ2-1	TRBV12-3/TRBV12-4	CASRYGKRGEQFF
TRBJ1-2	TRBV5-1	CASSPDRFYGYTF
TRBJ2-3	TRBV7-2	CASSWTTGRGTDTQYF
TRBJ2-7	TRBV5-1	CASSLDGRGQPYF
TRBJ1-2	TRBV9	CASSVDPALYGYTF
TRBJ1-2	TRBV24-1	CATSSSNYGYTF
TRBJ1-1	TRBV7-9	CASSLGDSRNTEAFF
TRBJ1-4	TRBV12-3/TRBV12-4	CASSLGPLGEKLFF
TRBJ2-3	TRBV11-3	CASSLGASGKDTQYF
TRBJ1-1	TRBV2	CASRLGTDSGEAFF
TRBJ2-3	TRBV18	CASSPRRLAGATDTQYF
TRBJ2-7	TRBV29-1	CSVIRGGEQYF
TRBJ2-1	TRBV20-1	CSARDRNEQFF
TRBJ2-7	TRBV6-5	CASSYSTSKVWEQYF
TRBJ2-1	TRBV7-9	CASSRREVSSNEQFF
TRBJ1-1	TRBV29-1	CSAVSGPGNTEAFF
TRBJ1-6	TRBV6-5	CASTLGRKNSPLHF
TRBJ2-5	TRBV11-1	CASSFAGTRKQETQYF
TRBJ2-2	TRBV5-1	CASSLARGERSTGELFF